These T cell receptor beta chains were read from a single sample in a study of shared clonotypes between healthy human individuals. Using immunoSEQ multiplex PCR, the repertoire was profiled, and TCRdb retains in-frame clones only, with some absent. The sample has about a million clones, 60% to 80% seen once; the top ten hold approximately 0.9%. Sequencing was carried out using memory CD4+ T cells from PBMCs. The origin of the receptors is a man aged 18 to 30 in good health. Some clones in this sample may be carry-over from other donors' samples. Both conserved end residues are part of each CDR3. The D gene is left open where the match is weak. Clone size is stated in some rows and not others, as once, few, many or a class when expanded.

TRBJ2-7 TRBV30 - - TGTGCCTGGAGTGACTCTAGTCCCGAGCAGTACTTC CAWSDSSPEQYF
TRBJ1-2 TRBV7-2 TRBD1 - TGTGCCAGCAGCCCATGGACAGGAAACTATGGCTACACCTTC CASSPWTGNYGYTF
TRBJ2-7 TRBV15 - many TGTGCCACCAGCAGAGATGGGGCCTTTCCGGACTTC CATSRDGAFPDF
TRBJ2-6 TRBV30 TRBD2 - TGTGCCTGGAGTCCCACTAGCGTCTCTGGGGCCAACGTCCTGACTTTC CAWSPTSVSGANVLTF
TRBJ1-2 TRBV11-2 - - TGTGCCAGCAGCACTATTAGGTACTATGGCTACACCTTC CASSTIRYYGYTF
TRBJ2-7 TRBV28 TRBD2 - TGTGCCAGCGGGGTTGGACTAGCGGGAGGTTTCTACGAGCAGTACTTC CASGVGLAGGFYEQYF
TRBJ1-1 TRBV30 - - TGTGCCTGGAGTAGACAGTTGAACACTGAAGCTTTCTTT CAWSRQLNTEAFF
TRBJ2-7 TRBV4-2 TRBD2 - TGTGCCAGCAGCCAAGAAAGTGGCGCGGGAGCCGGCGAGCAGTACTTC CASSQESGAGAGEQYF
TRBJ1-2 TRBV5-1 TRBD1 - TGCGCCAGCAGCACGACAGGGGATAGCTATGGCTACACCTTC CASSTTGDSYGYTF
TRBJ2-5 TRBV9 TRBD1 - TGTGCCAGCAGCGTATGGGGACAGGGACAAGAGACCCAGTACTTC CASSVWGQGQETQYF
TRBJ2-3 TRBV28 - - TGTGCCAGCAATAACCCGCAGTTACAGACTAGCACAGATACGCAGTATTTT CASNNPQLQTSTDTQYF
TRBJ2-7 TRBV5-1 - - TGCGCCAGCAGCCCAACTGCGGGCTCCTACGAGCAGTACTTC CASSPTAGSYEQYF
TRBJ2-7 TRBV5-1 - few TGCGCCAGCTGGCACGAGCAGTACTTC CASWHEQYF
TRBJ2-3 TRBV28 - - TGTGCCAGCAGTTTCGGACCGTCAACAGATACGCAGTATTTT CASSFGPSTDTQYF
TRBJ2-3 TRBV4-3 TRBD2 - TGCGCCAGCAGCCAAAGCACTAGCGGCCCCGGAACAGATACGCAGTATTTT CASSQSTSGPGTDTQYF
TRBJ2-1 TRBV6-5 TRBD1 - TGTGCCAGCAGTTACCAGGGACAGGGGTTGGATGAGCAGTTCTTC CASSYQGQGLDEQFF
TRBJ2-5 TRBV12-2 - - TGTGCAGGAAAAGCGGGAGAGGGCGGAGAGACCCAGTACTTC CAGKAGEGGETQYF
TRBJ2-7 TRBV5-4 - - TGTGCCAGCAGTTCTTCCTCCCAGGGTGGCAACGAGCAGTACTTC CASSSSSQGGNEQYF
TRBJ2-7 TRBV5-1 TRBD2 - TGCGCCAGCAGCCCCACTAGCGGTGCCTACGAGCAGTACTTC CASSPTSGAYEQYF
TRBJ2-3 TRBV11-2 - - TGTGCCAGCAGCTCCCAGGGGACAGATACGCAGTATTTT CASSSQGTDTQYF